This T cell receptor (beta chain) is drawn from a study of response to subunit inactivated influenza vaccine. Study results and limitations: A suggestion made by the authors is that each seasonal influenza vaccination recruits few new T cells.

One entry per CDR3 protein results from TCRdb running MiXCR on the RT-PCR reads. Counted here are 500,000 to 550,000 distinct CDR3 sequences, roughly 7.6% occurring once; the ten biggest clones make up 13%. There are many counts of this clonotype. The antigen is undetermined. This specimen was PBMCs from blood, taken less than 30 months after vaccination. This TCR was recovered from a man aged 45 to 75 who received an inactivated influenza vaccine.

CDR3 in DNA: TGCAGTGCTAGACGCAGGGTCAATGAGCAGTTCTTC. Protein sequence: CSARRRVNEQFF. This chain links TRBV20-1 with TRBJ2-1; D perhaps matches TRBD1 (5 bases). The CDR3 is 12 amino acids. Trimming stripped 2 bases from V and 6 bases from J, with 8 bases between. From germline, CDR1 is DFQATT and CDR2 SNEGSKA (reference sequence).